The 4 T cell receptor beta chains reported below all come from one sample, sequenced in a study of blood T cell repertoires in COVID-19. Assay used: immunoSEQ multiplex PCR; TCRdb lists only in-frame clones, some missing. Seen here are fewer than 80,000 clones, 79% observed once, and the top ten hold less than 6%. The sample was peripheral blood. Every receptor here comes from a woman older than 75 with active or convalescent COVID-19.

V is TRBV30 and J is TRBJ2-7; TRBD1 might be the D (6 bases). Germline CDR1 reads GTSNPN; CDR2 reads SVGIG (reference sequence). This CDR3 comprises 12 residues. Deletions cut 3 bases from V and 7 bases from J, with 13 bases between. CDR3 protein: CAWRRGGAEQYF. CDR3 bases: TGTGCCTGGAGGCGTGGGGGCGCTGAGCAGTACTTC.

This sequence joins TRBV14 and TRBJ2-5, with D perhaps TRBD1 (5 bases). CDR3 length equals 16 residues. Germline V gene sequence: CDR1 SGHDN, CDR2 FVKESK. V was clipped by 4 bases and J by 4 bases, with 19 bases between them. CDR3: CASSPTTAALLETQYF. The CDR3 DNA reads TGTGCCAGCAGCCCAACGACAGCCGCCCTTTTAGAGACCCAGTACTTC. The whole variable domain, remainder taken from reference TRBV14 and TRBJ2-5, is EAGVTQFPSHSVIEKGQTVTLRCDPISGHDNLYWYRRVMGKEIKFLLHFVKESKQDESGMPNNRFLAERTGGTYSTLKVQPAELEDSGVYFCASSPTTAALLETQYFGPGTRLLVL.

The chain has TRBV7-8 and TRBJ2-1, with TRBD2 matching over 7 bases. CDR1 and CDR2 from the germline V gene are SGHVS and FQNEAQ. Trimming at V came to 6 bases and at J to 2 bases, leaving 10 bases not matched to a gene. This CDR3 has 16 amino acids. DNA of the CDR3: TGTGCCAGCAGTTGGGGGAGGGTGGTAACCTACAATGAGCAGTTCTTC. Amino acid sequence: CASSWGRVVTYNEQFF.

The chain combines TRBV7-8 with TRBJ2-3, with TRBD2 identical over 12 bases. Germline CDR1 and CDR2: SGHVS and FQNEAQ. CDR3 size: 16 residues. V trimming: 5 bases; J trimming: 0 bases; junction bases outside the gene matches: 3. The CDR3 region has the DNA TGTGCCAGCAGCGGACTAGCGGGGCGTAGCACAGATACGCAGTATTTT. Its protein is CASSGLAGRSTDTQYF. Full variable domain (rest looked up from reference TRBV7-8 and TRBJ2-3): GAGVSQSPRYKVAKRGQDVALRCDPISGHVSLFWYQQALGQGPEFLTYFQNEAQLDKSGLPSDRFFAERPEGSVSTLKIQRTQQEDSAVYLCASSGLAGRSTDTQYFGPGTRLTVL.